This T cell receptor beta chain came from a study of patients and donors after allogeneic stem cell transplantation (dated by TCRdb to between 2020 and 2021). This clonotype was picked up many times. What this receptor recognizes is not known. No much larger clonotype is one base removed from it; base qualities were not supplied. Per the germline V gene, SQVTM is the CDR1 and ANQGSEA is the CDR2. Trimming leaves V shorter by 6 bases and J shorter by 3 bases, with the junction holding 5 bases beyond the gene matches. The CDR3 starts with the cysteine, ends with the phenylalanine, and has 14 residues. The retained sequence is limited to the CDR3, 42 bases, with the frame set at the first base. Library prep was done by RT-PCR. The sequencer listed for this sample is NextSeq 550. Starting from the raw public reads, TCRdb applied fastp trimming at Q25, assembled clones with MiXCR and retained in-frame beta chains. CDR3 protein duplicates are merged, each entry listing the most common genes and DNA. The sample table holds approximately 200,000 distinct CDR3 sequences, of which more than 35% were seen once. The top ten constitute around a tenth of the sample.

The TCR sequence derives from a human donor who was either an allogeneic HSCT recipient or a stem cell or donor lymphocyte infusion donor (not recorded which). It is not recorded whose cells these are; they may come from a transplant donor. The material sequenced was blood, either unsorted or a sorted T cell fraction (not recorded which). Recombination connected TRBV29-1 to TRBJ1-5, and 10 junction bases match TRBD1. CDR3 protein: CSVAGTGVNQPQHF. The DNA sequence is TGCAGCGTAGCCGGGACAGGGGTCAATCAGCCCCAGCATTTT. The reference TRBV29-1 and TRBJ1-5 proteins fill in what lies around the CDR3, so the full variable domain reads SAVISQKPSRDICQRGTSLTIQCQVDSQVTMMFWYRQQPGQSLTLIATANQGSEATYESGFVIDKFPISRPNLTFSTLTVSNMSPEDSSIYLCSVAGTGVNQPQHFGDGTRLSIL.